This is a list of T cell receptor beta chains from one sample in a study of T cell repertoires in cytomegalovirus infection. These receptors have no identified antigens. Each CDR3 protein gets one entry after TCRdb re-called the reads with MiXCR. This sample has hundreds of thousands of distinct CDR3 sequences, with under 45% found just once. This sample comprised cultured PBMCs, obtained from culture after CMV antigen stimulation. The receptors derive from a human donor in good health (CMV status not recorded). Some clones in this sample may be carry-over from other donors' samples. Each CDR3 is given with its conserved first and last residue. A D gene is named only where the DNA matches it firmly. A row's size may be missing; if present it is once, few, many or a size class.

CDR3 DNA: TGCGCCAGCAGCCAAGATGGGGATGACGAGCAGTACTTC
CDR3 protein: CASSQDGDDEQYF
CDR3 length: 13
D gene: -
J gene: TRBJ2-7
clone size: few
V gene: TRBV4-3

CDR3 DNA: TGCGCCAGCAGCCAAGTCGGGCGGGGGGGACCAGATACGCAGTATTTT
CDR3 protein: CASSQVGRGGPDTQYF
CDR3 length: 16
D gene: TRBD2
J gene: TRBJ2-3
clone size: -
V gene: TRBV4-1

CDR3 DNA: TGTGCCAGCAGTCTTAATTTTGAGACCCAGTACTTC
CDR3 protein: CASSLNFETQYF
CDR3 length: 12
D gene: -
J gene: TRBJ2-5
clone size: -
V gene: TRBV7-8

CDR3 DNA: TGTGCCACCAGTGATTTCACCCACTCTGAGACCCAGTACTTC
CDR3 protein: CATSDFTHSETQYF
CDR3 length: 14
D gene: -
J gene: TRBJ2-5
clone size: -
V gene: TRBV24-1

CDR3 DNA: TGTGCCAGCAGCCAAGGCCTAGTCTATTCCTACAATGAGCAGTTCTTC
CDR3 protein: CASSQGLVYSYNEQFF
CDR3 length: 16
D gene: -
J gene: TRBJ2-1
clone size: -
V gene: TRBV3-1

CDR3 DNA: TGTGCCAGCAGCTTGGACAGCCCAGGACTAGCGGGTGGATCCTACGAGCAGTACTTC
CDR3 protein: CASSLDSPGLAGGSYEQYF
CDR3 length: 19
D gene: TRBD2
J gene: TRBJ2-7
clone size: -
V gene: TRBV6-5

CDR3 DNA: TGTGCCACCAGTGACACCCGGGACAGGGGCGAGGAGCAGTACTTC
CDR3 protein: CATSDTRDRGEEQYF
CDR3 length: 15
D gene: TRBD1
J gene: TRBJ2-7
clone size: -
V gene: TRBV24-1

CDR3 DNA: TGTGCCAGCAGTTATTCTGCAGGGGCCTACGAGCAGTACTTC
CDR3 protein: CASSYSAGAYEQYF
CDR3 length: 14
D gene: -
J gene: TRBJ2-7
clone size: -
V gene: TRBV6-2/TRBV6-3

CDR3 DNA: TGTGCCAGCAGTTACGGGGGCGGGGTCGACCTACTCGAGCAGTACTTC
CDR3 protein: CASSYGGGVDLLEQYF
CDR3 length: 16
D gene: -
J gene: TRBJ2-7
clone size: -
V gene: TRBV6-5

CDR3 DNA: TGCAGTGCTAGAGATGTCAGTCCAACGAGCTCCTACGAGCAGTACTTC
CDR3 protein: CSARDVSPTSSYEQYF
CDR3 length: 16
D gene: -
J gene: TRBJ2-7
clone size: -
V gene: TRBV20-1

CDR3 DNA: TGTGCCATCAGTGAGTCCCGCGGGCAGAATCAGCCCCAGCATTTT
CDR3 protein: CAISESRGQNQPQHF
CDR3 length: 15
D gene: -
J gene: TRBJ1-5
clone size: -
V gene: TRBV10-3

CDR3 DNA: TGCAGTGCGGGGACAGGGAATCAGCCCCAGCATTTT
CDR3 protein: CSAGTGNQPQHF
CDR3 length: 12
D gene: TRBD1
J gene: TRBJ1-5
clone size: -
V gene: TRBV20-1

CDR3 DNA: TGTGCCAGCAAAGCCCCCGGACAGCGCATACGTGAAGATACGCAGTATTTT
CDR3 protein: CASKAPGQRIREDTQYF
CDR3 length: 17
D gene: -
J gene: TRBJ2-3
clone size: -
V gene: TRBV6-2/TRBV6-3

CDR3 DNA: TGTGCCAGCAGCTTAAAAAACGAAGCTTTCTTT
CDR3 protein: CASSLKNEAFF
CDR3 length: 11
D gene: -
J gene: TRBJ1-1
clone size: -
V gene: TRBV6-6

CDR3 DNA: TGTGCCAGCAGTTACTCGTGGGGAGGAGAGACCCAGTACTTC
CDR3 protein: CASSYSWGGETQYF
CDR3 length: 14
D gene: -
J gene: TRBJ2-5
clone size: -
V gene: TRBV6-2/TRBV6-3

CDR3 DNA: TGTGCCAGCAGCTTTGCAGCGGCCTCCACAGATACGCAGTATTTT
CDR3 protein: CASSFAAASTDTQYF
CDR3 length: 15
D gene: -
J gene: TRBJ2-3
clone size: -
V gene: TRBV7-8

CDR3 DNA: TGTGCCAGCAGCTTAAGGTTTTCTGAGACCCAGTACTTC
CDR3 protein: CASSLRFSETQYF
CDR3 length: 13
D gene: -
J gene: TRBJ2-5
clone size: few
V gene: TRBV7-2

CDR3 DNA: TGTGCCAGCAGTGAGGAGGGAGGGACCCGCGGTTCACCCCTCCACTTT
CDR3 protein: CASSEEGGTRGSPLHF
CDR3 length: 16
D gene: -
J gene: TRBJ1-6
clone size: -
V gene: TRBV6-1

CDR3 DNA: TGTGCCATCAGTGTTGGAGGGTTCAATCAGCCCCAGCATTTT
CDR3 protein: CAISVGGFNQPQHF
CDR3 length: 14
D gene: -
J gene: TRBJ1-5
clone size: -
V gene: TRBV10-3

CDR3 DNA: TGTGCCAGCAGTACTTATAATTCACCCCTCCACTTT
CDR3 protein: CASSTYNSPLHF
CDR3 length: 12
D gene: -
J gene: TRBJ1-6
clone size: -
V gene: TRBV27

CDR3 DNA: TGTGCCATCAGTCCTGCCGACAGGCTCCGGGATACGCAGTATTTT
CDR3 protein: CAISPADRLRDTQYF
CDR3 length: 15
D gene: -
J gene: TRBJ2-3
clone size: -
V gene: TRBV10-3

CDR3 DNA: TGTGCCAGCCGTTCTCGGGGGAATTCACCCCTCCACTTT
CDR3 protein: CASRSRGNSPLHF
CDR3 length: 13
D gene: -
J gene: TRBJ1-6
clone size: few
V gene: TRBV12-3/TRBV12-4

CDR3 DNA: TGTGCCAGCAGACCGGACCGCTACGAGCAGTACTTC
CDR3 protein: CASRPDRYEQYF
CDR3 length: 12
D gene: -
J gene: TRBJ2-7
clone size: -
V gene: TRBV2

CDR3 DNA: TGTGCCAGCAGCCCCTGGAGGACAGGGTCTCATGAGCAGTTCTTC
CDR3 protein: CASSPWRTGSHEQFF
CDR3 length: 15
D gene: TRBD1
J gene: TRBJ2-1
clone size: few
V gene: TRBV7-6

CDR3 DNA: TGTGCCAGCGGGGGAACTAGCGGAAACTACAATGAGCAGTTCTTC
CDR3 protein: CASGGTSGNYNEQFF
CDR3 length: 15
D gene: TRBD2
J gene: TRBJ2-1
clone size: few
V gene: TRBV7-2

CDR3 DNA: TGTGCCAGCAGCTCCAGGGGGCTTTCCTACAATGAGCAGTTCTTC
CDR3 protein: CASSSRGLSYNEQFF
CDR3 length: 15
D gene: TRBD1
J gene: TRBJ2-1
clone size: few
V gene: TRBV6-1

CDR3 DNA: TGTGCCAGCAGCTTAGGAGGGGGCTTCGCTGAAGCTTTCTTT
CDR3 protein: CASSLGGGFAEAFF
CDR3 length: 14
D gene: TRBD1
J gene: TRBJ1-1
clone size: -
V gene: TRBV7-2

CDR3 DNA: TGTGCCAGCAGTTACACCTACAGGGGCCATAATGAAAAACTGTTTTTT
CDR3 protein: CASSYTYRGHNEKLFF
CDR3 length: 16
D gene: TRBD1
J gene: TRBJ1-4
clone size: -
V gene: TRBV27

CDR3 DNA: TGTGCCAGCAGCCCCGGACAGCTTCGGGAGACCCAGTACTTC
CDR3 protein: CASSPGQLRETQYF
CDR3 length: 14
D gene: -
J gene: TRBJ2-5
clone size: few
V gene: TRBV7-2

CDR3 DNA: TGTGCCAGCAGATCTACAGGGGGCACTGAAGCTTTCTTT
CDR3 protein: CASRSTGGTEAFF
CDR3 length: 13
D gene: TRBD1
J gene: TRBJ1-1
clone size: -
V gene: TRBV7-2

CDR3 DNA: TGCGCCAGCAGCCAAGATAGGGGGCGGGTCGCCCAAGGCGGGGAGCTGTTTTTT
CDR3 protein: CASSQDRGRVAQGGELFF
CDR3 length: 18
D gene: TRBD1
J gene: TRBJ2-2
clone size: -
V gene: TRBV4-1

CDR3 DNA: TGTGCCAGCTTTTCCGACTGGGCCGGGGAGCTGTTTTTT
CDR3 protein: CASFSDWAGELFF
CDR3 length: 13
D gene: -
J gene: TRBJ2-2
clone size: -
V gene: TRBV28

CDR3 DNA: TGCAGTGCTAGAAGGGGGACCAGTCAGCCCCAGCATTTT
CDR3 protein: CSARRGTSQPQHF
CDR3 length: 13
D gene: -
J gene: TRBJ1-5
clone size: -
V gene: TRBV20-1

CDR3 DNA: TGTGCCAGCAGCTTCCCAGGGGGCTTTGAGACCCAGTACTTC
CDR3 protein: CASSFPGGFETQYF
CDR3 length: 14
D gene: TRBD1
J gene: TRBJ2-5
clone size: few
V gene: TRBV7-2

CDR3 DNA: TGTGCCAGCAGCTTAGCAGGGGGCGGTGGCTACACCTTC
CDR3 protein: CASSLAGGGGYTF
CDR3 length: 13
D gene: TRBD1
J gene: TRBJ1-2
clone size: -
V gene: TRBV7-9

CDR3 DNA: TGTGCCAGCAGCCCTTTAATAGACTCACCCCTCCACTTT
CDR3 protein: CASSPLIDSPLHF
CDR3 length: 13
D gene: -
J gene: TRBJ1-6
clone size: few
V gene: TRBV5-4

CDR3 DNA: TGTGCCAGCAGCCCCCAGGGGACCACTGAAGCTTTCTTT
CDR3 protein: CASSPQGTTEAFF
CDR3 length: 13
D gene: -
J gene: TRBJ1-1
clone size: many
V gene: TRBV7-2

CDR3 DNA: TGTGCCAGCAGCTTAGGACTCAACACAGATACGCAGTATTTT
CDR3 protein: CASSLGLNTDTQYF
CDR3 length: 14
D gene: -
J gene: TRBJ2-3
clone size: few
V gene: TRBV7-6

CDR3 DNA: TGTGCCAGCAACCCTGGGCCATATGGCTACACCTTC
CDR3 protein: CASNPGPYGYTF
CDR3 length: 12
D gene: -
J gene: TRBJ1-2
clone size: -
V gene: TRBV6-1

CDR3 DNA: TGTGCCAGCAGCTCACACTCCTACGAGCAGTACTTC
CDR3 protein: CASSSHSYEQYF
CDR3 length: 12
D gene: -
J gene: TRBJ2-7
clone size: -
V gene: TRBV7-2

CDR3 DNA: TGTGCCAGCAGCACGCGTGGTAAAGAGCAGTTCTTC
CDR3 protein: CASSTRGKEQFF
CDR3 length: 12
D gene: -
J gene: TRBJ2-1
clone size: -
V gene: TRBV11-2

CDR3 DNA: TGTGCCAGCAGCTTTTTGACTAGCGGGGAAGATACGCAGTATTTT
CDR3 protein: CASSFLTSGEDTQYF
CDR3 length: 15
D gene: TRBD2
J gene: TRBJ2-3
clone size: -
V gene: TRBV7-8

CDR3 DNA: TGTGCCAGCAGCCAAGATGGACTAGCGGGAGCCCCCGGGGAGCTGTTTTTT
CDR3 protein: CASSQDGLAGAPGELFF
CDR3 length: 17
D gene: TRBD2
J gene: TRBJ2-2
clone size: few
V gene: TRBV4-2

CDR3 DNA: TGCGCCAGCAGCCAAGGTCCCGGGAAGAGGGAAAAACTGTTTTTT
CDR3 protein: CASSQGPGKREKLFF
CDR3 length: 15
D gene: -
J gene: TRBJ1-4
clone size: -
V gene: TRBV4-1

CDR3 DNA: TGTGCCAGCTCCTGGGGCAGGGGCACCGGGGAGCTGTTTTTT
CDR3 protein: CASSWGRGTGELFF
CDR3 length: 14
D gene: -
J gene: TRBJ2-2
clone size: -
V gene: TRBV6-6

CDR3 DNA: TGTGCCAGTACCCCGGGTCGGCAGGGGCCGATAATCAAAGAGACCCAGTACTTC
CDR3 protein: CASTPGRQGPIIKETQYF
CDR3 length: 18
D gene: -
J gene: TRBJ2-5
clone size: -
V gene: TRBV19

CDR3 DNA: TGTGCCAGCAGTTTTTGGACAGGGGGCTTGGAGGCAGATACGCAGTATTTT
CDR3 protein: CASSFWTGGLEADTQYF
CDR3 length: 17
D gene: TRBD1
J gene: TRBJ2-3
clone size: -
V gene: TRBV28

CDR3 DNA: TGTGCCAGCAGCTTGACCAGGGCCATTAATTCACCCCTCCACTTT
CDR3 protein: CASSLTRAINSPLHF
CDR3 length: 15
D gene: -
J gene: TRBJ1-6
clone size: few
V gene: TRBV7-2

CDR3 DNA: TGTGCCAGCAGCTTAAAGGGGGCCGGGGAGCTGTTTTTT
CDR3 protein: CASSLKGAGELFF
CDR3 length: 13
D gene: -
J gene: TRBJ2-2
clone size: -
V gene: TRBV7-9

CDR3 DNA: TGTGCCAGCATCTTCGAGCCGGCCTACAATGAGCAGTTCTTC
CDR3 protein: CASIFEPAYNEQFF
CDR3 length: 14
D gene: -
J gene: TRBJ2-1
clone size: few
V gene: TRBV7-2

CDR3 DNA: TGTGCCAGTAGTATTGTAGCGGGCTCCTACAATGAGCAGTTCTTC
CDR3 protein: CASSIVAGSYNEQFF
CDR3 length: 15
D gene: TRBD2
J gene: TRBJ2-1
clone size: few
V gene: TRBV19

CDR3 DNA: TGTGCCAGCAGTACCAGACAGGGACATAAGACCCAGTACTTC
CDR3 protein: CASSTRQGHKTQYF
CDR3 length: 14
D gene: TRBD1
J gene: TRBJ2-5
clone size: -
V gene: TRBV12-3/TRBV12-4

CDR3 DNA: TGTGCCAGCAGCCCTAACTGGCAGACTTATGAGACCCAGTACTTC
CDR3 protein: CASSPNWQTYETQYF
CDR3 length: 15
D gene: -
J gene: TRBJ2-5
clone size: -
V gene: TRBV7-2

CDR3 DNA: TGTGCCAGCAGTGAAGAACTTTTGACACCCCTCCACTTT
CDR3 protein: CASSEELLTPLHF
CDR3 length: 13
D gene: -
J gene: TRBJ1-6
clone size: -
V gene: TRBV2

CDR3 DNA: TGTGCCAGCAGCCCAACCTTTTGGGGGAAGCAGCCCCAGCATTTT
CDR3 protein: CASSPTFWGKQPQHF
CDR3 length: 15
D gene: -
J gene: TRBJ1-5
clone size: many
V gene: TRBV7-8

CDR3 DNA: TGTGCCAGCAGCTTGGGTAGGACAGTCACAGATACGCAGTATTTT
CDR3 protein: CASSLGRTVTDTQYF
CDR3 length: 15
D gene: -
J gene: TRBJ2-3
clone size: -
V gene: TRBV5-4